This T cell receptor (beta chain) was captured in a study of vaccination and CD4 T cells after COVID-19. Trimming removed 1 base at V and 1 base at J, with 7 bases between. The CDR3 consists of 13 residues. Per the germline V gene, CDR1 is GTSNPN and CDR2 is SVGIG (reference sequence). An Oncomine TCR Beta short-read assay was used to sequence the DNA from cultured CD4+ T cells. TCRdb re-derived calls from the PCR reads in MiXCR, one entry per CDR3 protein. The sample lists fewer than 11,000 distinct CDR3 sequences, approximately 46% occurring once. On this clonotype: Its antigen is unknown.

As to treatment: roughly ten-day PBMC culture with coronavirus spike peptide pools or control peptides (ViraFEST assay). The sequenced sample was CD4+ T cells from blood, cultured in vitro. The receptor was isolated from a human donor who had recovered from COVID-19. The chain recombines TRBV30 with TRBJ1-1; D unclear. The CDR3 DNA sequence: TGTGCCTGGAGTGCAGACGCGAACACTGAAGCTTTCTTT. Encoded protein: CAWSADANTEAFF.